Below are 4 T cell receptor beta chains sequenced from a single sample in a study of shared clonotypes between healthy human individuals. Using immunoSEQ multiplex PCR, the repertoire was profiled, and TCRdb retains in-frame clones only, with some absent. The sample includes under 600,000 clones, about 96% of them seen just once. The sample taken for sequencing was naive CD4+ T cells sorted from blood. Indicated subset: CD45RA+ positively selected. The receptor set was obtained from a woman in her 30s in good health.

J is TRBJ2-7 and V is TRBV15; 8 bases are a match to TRBD2. J gave up 8 bases and V 2 bases, and 20 bases lay outside the gene matches. This CDR3 is 18 amino acids long. Germline CDR1 is LNHNV and CDR2 is YYDKDF (reference sequence). CDR3 protein: CATSRQVLYPGLESKQYF. The CDR3, as DNA: TGTGCCACCAGCAGACAAGTGCTTTATCCGGGACTAGAATCCAAGCAGTACTTC.

The V call is TRBV2, the J call TRBJ1-2, with TRBD1 matching 7 bases. V shed 5 bases and J 3 bases; nucleotides not matched to a gene: 3. The CDR3 totals 13 residues. The germline V gene encodes CDR1 SNHLY and CDR2 FYNNEI. The CDR3 DNA sequence: TGTGCCAGCAGTATGGACAGGTACTATGGCTACACCTTC. Its protein product is CASSMDRYYGYTF.

The CDR3 DNA reads TGTGCCAGCAGCAAACCCCTAGCGGGGACCTACGAGCAGTACTTC. This gives the protein CASSKPLAGTYEQYF. V usage is TRBV21-1 and J usage is TRBJ2-7; the D call of TRBD2 is as the table states it, not checked on the DNA. TRBV21-1 is an annotated pseudogene. The CDR3 contains 15 residues.

The rearrangement links TRBV28 to TRBJ2-1, with TRBD2 matching over 12 bases. The germline V gene encodes CDR1 MDHEN and CDR2 SYDVKM. V lost 3 bases, J lost 5 bases, and 8 bases stayed unmatched. The CDR3 consists of 17 residues. CDR3: CASSFVSGLAGNNEQFF. For the CDR3, the DNA is TGTGCCAGCAGTTTTGTTTCTGGACTAGCGGGGAACAATGAGCAGTTCTTC.